This entry describes one TCR beta chain. Its antigen is not known. Random hexamers served to reverse transcribe about 0.5 to 1 ug RNA. Across 54 Vbeta and 13 Jbeta, TCR beta CDR3 was amplified with immunoSEQ multiplex PCR. TCRdb ran MiXCR on the immunoSEQ multiplex PCR reads and lists one entry per CDR3 protein. This table has about 170,000 distinct CDR3 sequences, 93% appearing once. The entry originates in a study of CD8 T cells in Susac syndrome. Findings and limits, study-wide: TCR sequencing and HLA analysis covered a relatively small number of individuals.

Sequencing of TCR beta was performed on blood CD8+ T cells and on blood CD4+ T cells. Material: CD4+ T cells from PBMCs. The TCR sequence derives from a human donor with multiple sclerosis.

The CDR3 DNA reads TGTGCCAGCACCGGAGGAGGGGCACGGCGTGAGCAGTACTTC. Translating it yields CASTGGGARREQYF. V and J are TRBV6-2 or TRBV6-3 and TRBJ2-7, with a tentative D call TRBD2 (6 bases). The germline V gene encodes CDR1 MNHEY and CDR2 SVGEGT. Trimming took off 7 bases at V and 7 bases at J, with 20 bases between the two ends. This CDR3 has 14 amino acids.